This T cell receptor beta chain was captured in a study of regulatory T cells in long-lasting Graves disease. Study-wide results and limits: Accuracy might have suffered from few samples. Persistent cases of Graves' showed reduced TCR diversity relative to newly diagnosed patients.

According to the study, TCR beta libraries were built with iRepertoire HTBI primers and CDR3-region Arm-PCR. In TCRdb, the multiplex PCR reads were re-called with MiXCR into one record per CDR3 protein. The sample lists 700,000 or so distinct CDR3 sequences; about 32% were seen once. The sample holds a few counts of this clonotype. The antigen remains unidentified. Per germline, CDR1 MNHNS and CDR2 SASEGT. This CDR3 has 14 amino acids. Unmatched junction bases numbered 7, after V lost 6 bases and J lost 4 bases. As to time point: persistent/refractory GD, antithyroid drugs over 5 years with positive TRAb. Generation of the TCR library employed RNA extracted from PBMCs. EDTA tubes received approximately 9 milliliters of drawn peripheral blood.

This chain uses TRBV6-1 with TRBJ2-7, with 9 positions matching TRBD1. This clonotype was sampled from a female donor with Graves disease. This specimen consisted of peripheral blood mononuclear cells (PBMCs), obtained when the disease was refractory, from a patient treated with antithyroid drugs. The CDR3 DNA reads TGTGCCAGCAGCCCCGGGACAGGGTATTACGAGCAGTACTTC. Translation gives CASSPGTGYYEQYF.